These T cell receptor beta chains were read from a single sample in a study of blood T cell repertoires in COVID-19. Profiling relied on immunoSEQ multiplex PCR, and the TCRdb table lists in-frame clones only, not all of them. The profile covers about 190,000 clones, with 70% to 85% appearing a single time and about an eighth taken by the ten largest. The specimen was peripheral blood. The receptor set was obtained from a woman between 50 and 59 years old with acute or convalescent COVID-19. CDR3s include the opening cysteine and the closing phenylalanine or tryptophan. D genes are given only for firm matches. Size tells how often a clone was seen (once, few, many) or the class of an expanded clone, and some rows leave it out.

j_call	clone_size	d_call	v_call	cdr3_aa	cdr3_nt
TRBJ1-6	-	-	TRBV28	CASRLLKSNSPLHF	TGTGCCAGCAGACTTCTGAAGAGCAATTCACCCCTCCACTTT
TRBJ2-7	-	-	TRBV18	CASSRKDPPRYEQYF	TGTGCCAGCTCGCGGAAGGATCCCCCCCGCTACGAGCAGTACTTC
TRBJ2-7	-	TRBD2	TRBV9	CASSVAREGEQYF	TGTGCCAGCAGCGTAGCCAGGGAGGGGGAGCAGTACTTC
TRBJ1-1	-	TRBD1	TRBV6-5	CASSYSAGGVTEAFF	TGTGCCAGCAGTTACTCGGCAGGGGGCGTCACTGAAGCTTTCTTT
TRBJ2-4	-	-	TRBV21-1	CASSKWTSGGKNIQYF	TGTGCCAGCAGCAAATGGACTAGCGGGGGGAAAAACATTCAGTACTTC
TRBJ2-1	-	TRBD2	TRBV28	CASSPPAGSYNEQFF	TGTGCCAGCAGTCCTCCAGCGGGATCCTATAATGAGCAGTTCTTC
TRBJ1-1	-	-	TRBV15	CATSRDRPEEVETEAFF	TGTGCCACCAGCAGAGATCGACCAGAGGAGGTCGAAACTGAAGCTTTCTTT
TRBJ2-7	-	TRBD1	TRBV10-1	CASSAGQGPYEQYF	TGCGCCAGCAGCGCTGGACAGGGCCCCTACGAGCAGTACTTC
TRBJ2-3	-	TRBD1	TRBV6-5	CASKHGTGGSAQYF	TGTGCCAGCAAGCACGGGACAGGGGGTTCGGCGCAGTATTTT
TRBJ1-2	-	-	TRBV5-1	CASSLGTAGTNYGYTF	TGCGCCAGCAGCTTGGGGACAGCGGGGACTAACTATGGCTACACCTTC
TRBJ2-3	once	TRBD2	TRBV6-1	CASSDPGTSGRGTQYF	TGTGCCAGCAGTGACCCAGGGACTAGCGGGAGGGGTACGCAGTATTTT
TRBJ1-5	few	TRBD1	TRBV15	CATSRDLTRTGTQHF	TGTGCCACCAGCAGAGATCTAACCAGGACAGGGACCCAGCATTTT
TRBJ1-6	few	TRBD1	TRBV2	CASKGQGDNSPLHF	TGTGCCAGCAAGGGACAGGGTGATAATTCACCCCTCCACTTT
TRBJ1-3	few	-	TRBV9	CASSDYEGAGNTIYF	TGTGCCAGCAGCGACTATGAGGGTGCTGGAAACACCATATATTTT
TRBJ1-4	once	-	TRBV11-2	CASSQGLGKLFF	TGTGCCAGCAGCCAGGGACTTGGAAAACTGTTTTTT
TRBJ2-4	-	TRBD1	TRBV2	CASNRRDRDAKNIQYF	TGTGCCAGCAATCGAAGGGACAGGGATGCCAAAAACATTCAGTACTTC
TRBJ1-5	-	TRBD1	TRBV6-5	CASSRRQGVQPQHF	TGTGCCAGCAGCCGTAGACAGGGGGTTCAGCCCCAGCATTTT
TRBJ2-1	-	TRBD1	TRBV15	CATSRDKGANYNEQFF	TGTGCCACCAGCAGAGATAAGGGGGCGAACTACAATGAGCAGTTCTTC
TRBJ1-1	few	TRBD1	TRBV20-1	CSASWDGQGDTEAFF	TGCAGTGCTAGTTGGGACGGACAGGGGGACACTGAAGCTTTCTTT
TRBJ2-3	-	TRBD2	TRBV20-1	CSASWARGGRLTDTQYF	TGCAGTGCTAGTTGGGCCCGGGGGGGGAGGCTCACAGATACGCAGTATTTT
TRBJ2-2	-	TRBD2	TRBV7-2	CASSRGGVKTGELFF	TGTGCCAGCAGCCGTGGGGGGGTAAAGACCGGGGAGCTGTTTTTT
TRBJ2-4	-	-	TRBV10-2	CASSDGGKAKNIQYF	TGCGCCAGCAGTGATGGAGGAAAAGCCAAAAACATTCAGTACTTC
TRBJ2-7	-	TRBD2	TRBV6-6	CASSPPGTRSYEQYF	TGTGCCAGCAGCCCCCCCGGGACTAGAAGTTACGAGCAGTACTTC
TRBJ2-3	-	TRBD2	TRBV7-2	CASSLVRTSVTDTQYF	TGTGCCAGCAGCTTAGTTAGGACTAGCGTAACAGATACGCAGTATTTT
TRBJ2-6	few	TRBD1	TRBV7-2	CASSPQGTGYSGANVLTF	TGTGCCAGCAGCCCCCAGGGGACAGGGTATTCTGGGGCCAACGTCCTGACTTTC
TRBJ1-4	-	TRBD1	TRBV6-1	CASSGVGTGRTTNEKLFF	TGTGCCAGCAGTGGAGTTGGGACAGGGAGAACAACTAATGAAAAACTGTTTTTT
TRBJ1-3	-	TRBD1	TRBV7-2	CASSRTGVNTIYF	TGTGCCAGCAGTCGGACAGGGGTGAACACCATATATTTT
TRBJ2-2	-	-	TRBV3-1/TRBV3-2	CASSQDPNGADGELFF	TGTGCCAGCAGCCAAGATCCGAATGGGGCCGACGGGGAGCTGTTTTTT
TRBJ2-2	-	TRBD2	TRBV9	CASSDRDFREGGELFF	TGTGCCAGCAGCGACCGGGACTTCAGGGAGGGCGGGGAGCTGTTTTTT
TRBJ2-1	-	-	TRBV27	CASSRRTPLYNEQFF	TGTGCCAGCAGCCGCCGGACTCCACTATACAATGAGCAGTTCTTC